The 10 T cell receptor beta chains below were found in one sample sequenced in a study of blood T cell repertoires in COVID-19. Repertoires were generated with immunoSEQ multiplex PCR, while TCRdb's copy carries only in-frame clones and drops some. The table lists fewer than 250,000 clones, 80% of them singletons. The sample taken for sequencing was peripheral blood. The receptors were gathered from a man in his 60s with acute or convalescent COVID-19.

The chain links TRBV19 to TRBJ1-6; D is possibly TRBD1 (5 bases). This CDR3 is 16 amino acids long. The V end lost 5 bases, the J end lost 7 bases, and 18 bases lay between the germline ends. Germline CDR1 is LNHDA and CDR2 is SQIVND (reference sequence). The CDR3 DNA reads as TGTGCCAGTAGTGCGTCCAGGGTAAATATGAATTCACCCCTCCACTTT. The encoded protein is CASSASRVNMNSPLHF.

The chain recombines TRBV5-4 with TRBJ2-1; 13 bases match TRBD2. The CDR3 length is 16 residues. Germline values: CDR1 SGHNT, CDR2 YYREEE (reference sequence). Germline trimming cut 4 bases from V and 3 bases from J; bases unmatched to any gene: 4. This CDR3 reads CASSAGTSGDYNEQFF. CDR3 sequence (DNA): TGTGCCAGCAGCGCCGGGACTAGCGGGGACTACAATGAGCAGTTCTTC.

Of note for this clone: At one of its ends the junction is not consistent with the germline gene, which may arise from a read error. This rearrangement joins TRBV14 to TRBJ1-1; possibly TRBD1 for D (6 bases). In germline, CDR1 is SGHDN, CDR2 FVKESK. This CDR3 region has 13 residues. The CDR3 protein is CASSQDLQDRRDF. The CDR3 coding sequence is TGTGCCAGCAGCCAAGACCTCCAAGACAGGCGTGATTTT.

This clone was observed a single time. The chain recombines TRBV10-3 with TRBJ2-3, with 8 bases fitting TRBD2. Germline CDR1 and CDR2: ENHRY and SYGVKD. Unmatched junction bases numbered 6, after V lost 4 bases and J lost 6 bases. This CDR3 is built from 14 residues. CDR3 in amino acids: CAISGLAGSDTQYF. The CDR3 bases are TGTGCCATCAGTGGATTAGCGGGGTCGGATACGCAGTATTTT.

The chain joins TRBV27 to TRBJ2-7; perhaps TRBD2 as D (6 bases). The CDR3 is made up of 15 amino acids. Trimming cost V 4 bases and J 0 bases, with 13 bases left between them. CDR1 is MNHEY, CDR2 SMNVEV, per germline (reference sequence). Here the CDR3 reads CASSSSSVYSYEQYF. The CDR3 DNA reads as TGTGCCAGCAGTTCTTCTAGCGTCTACTCCTACGAGCAGTACTTC.

This clone was seen repeatedly, ten times or more. The CDR3 bases are TGTGCCAGCAGCTTTCTGTCGAGCGGGGGTCGGGTGAATGAGCAGTTCTTC. Protein sequence: CASSFLSSGGRVNEQFF. This rearrangement joins TRBV7-2 to TRBJ2-1; 8 bases fit TRBD2. Trimming removed 3 bases from V and 7 bases from J; junction bases left unmatched: 14. Looked up from germline, CDR1 is SGHTA and CDR2 is FQGNSA. The CDR3 has 17 amino acids.

The chain has TRBV2 and TRBJ2-7; the match to TRBD1 covers 8 bases. Germline loops: CDR1 SNHLY, CDR2 FYNNEI. CDR3 length equals 14 residues. Trimming took 5 bases from V and 4 from J; bases not matched to a gene: 7. CDR3 loop: CASSYGQGGYEQYF. The DNA for the CDR3 is TGTGCCAGCAGTTACGGACAGGGTGGGTACGAGCAGTACTTC.

The chain has TRBV7-2 and TRBJ2-7; TRBD2 might be the D (5 bases). Trimming pared 5 bases from V and 4 bases from J, leaving 9 bases between. The length of the CDR3 is 12 residues. Germline V lookup: CDR1 SGHTA, CDR2 FQGNSA. The CDR3 DNA follows: TGTGCCAGCAGCGCCGGACTGTACGAGCAGTACTTC. Translation: CASSAGLYEQYF.

The chain combines TRBV27 with TRBJ2-7, with D possibly matching TRBD1 (6 bases). The CDR3 covers 13 residues. CDR1 is MNHEY and CDR2 is SMNVEV in the germline V gene (reference sequence). V shed 5 bases and J shed 5 bases, with 13 bases lying between them. The CDR3 loop is CASSLATGNEQYF. CDR3 sequence (DNA): TGTGCCAGCAGTCTAGCTACAGGGAACGAGCAGTACTTC.

CDR3 sequence (DNA): TGTGCCAGCGGCGCAGGGGGCTCTAACTATGGCTACACCTTC. This sequence encodes CASGAGGSNYGYTF. This chain uses TRBV7-9 with TRBJ1-2, with 8 bases aligning to TRBD1. This CDR3 is 14 amino acids long. Germline V gives CDR1 SEHNR, CDR2 FQNEAQ (reference sequence). Unmatched junction bases numbered 5, after V lost 8 bases and J lost 0 bases.